This T cell receptor beta chain was profiled in a study of blood T cells in healthy people across ages. Sample-barcoded 5' priming and a J-beta primer mix drove a second PCR of 7 to 11 cycles. The template-switch adaptor was a 5' adaptor with 12 random nucleotides. It tagged each cDNA molecule. TCRdb re-analysed the 5' RACE reads in MiXCR, keeping a single row per CDR3 protein. The repertoire holds about 1.4 million distinct CDR3 sequences, with approximately 59% as singletons. Researchers report isolating at least 6 million PBMCs per sample. This clonotype has just one count. The origin of this receptor is a man aged 18 to 30 in good health. Material for sequencing was blood.

CDR3 coding DNA: TGTGCCAGCAGCCCACCCTATGGACAGGGGAAGATGGAGCAGTACTTC. Its translation: CASSPPYGQGKMEQYF. This chain connects TRBV6-5 to TRBJ2-1; 9 bases line up with TRBD1. Judging by the DNA end, TRBJ2-7 fits better; the J call may be wrong. The CDR3 extends over 16 amino acids. Germline V gene lookup returns CDR1 MNHEY and CDR2 SVGAGI.